This T cell receptor beta chain comes out of a study of blood T cell repertoires in COVID-19. Study information: Sites across the United States, Italy and Spain contributed samples from acute and convalescent COVID-19. T cells, B-cell-depleted T cells, or PBMCs provided the cDNA or gDNA that served as material.

As handled by the study authors: Using reference gene primer amplification, nucleated cell counts were estimated. Method: immunoSEQ multiplex PCR; TCRdb's copy keeps in-frame clones and lacks some. D and trimming were read from the DNA, whereas the V and J calls and clone size are those reported in that table. The sample contains 200,000 or so clones, roughly nine tenths of which appear only once. The CDR3 is 15 residues long. The trim removed 5 bases at V and 5 bases at J, leaving 6 bases unmatched. Germline V gene sequence: CDR1 LGHNT, CDR2 FRNRAP. Sequencing was carried out using peripheral blood. The rearrangement uses TRBV12-5 and TRBJ2-7; TRBD2 aligns across 13 bases. This sequence originates from a woman aged 45-65 years with acute or convalescent COVID-19. This CDR3 reads CASGQRLAGGHEQYF. CDR3 nucleotide sequence: TGTGCTAGTGGTCAAAGACTAGCGGGAGGCCACGAGCAGTACTTC.